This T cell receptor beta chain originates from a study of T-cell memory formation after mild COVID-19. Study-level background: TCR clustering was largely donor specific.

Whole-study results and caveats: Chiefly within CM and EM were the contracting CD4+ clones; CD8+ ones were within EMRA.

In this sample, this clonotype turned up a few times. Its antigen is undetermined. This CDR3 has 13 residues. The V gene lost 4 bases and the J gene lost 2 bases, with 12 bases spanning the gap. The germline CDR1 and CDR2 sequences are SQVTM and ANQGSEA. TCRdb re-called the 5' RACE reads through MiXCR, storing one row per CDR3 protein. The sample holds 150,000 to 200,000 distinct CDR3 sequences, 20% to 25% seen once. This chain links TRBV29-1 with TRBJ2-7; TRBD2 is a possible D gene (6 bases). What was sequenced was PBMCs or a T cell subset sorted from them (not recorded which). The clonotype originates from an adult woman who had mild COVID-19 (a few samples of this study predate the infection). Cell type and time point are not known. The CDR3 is CSVVRGLTYEQYF. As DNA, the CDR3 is TGCAGCGTTGTGCGGGGATTAACCTACGAGCAGTACTTC.